This T cell receptor beta chain was found in a study of blood T cell repertoires in COVID-19. Study summary: Both acute and convalescent COVID-19 samples were obtained from the United States, Italy and Spain. T cells, B-cell-depleted T cells, or PBMCs supplied cDNA or gDNA.

J gave up 2 bases and V 3 bases, and 8 bases lay outside the gene matches. CDR3 length: 16 residues. Germline CDR1 reads MNHEY; CDR2 reads SMNVEV (reference sequence). Original methodology: How many nucleated cells were present was estimated from reference gene primer amplification. Libraries were prepared by immunoSEQ multiplex PCR; TCRdb keeps only in-frame clonotypes and omits some of them. The D gene and trimming were derived from the DNA, and the V and J assignments and clone size from that table. The sample includes 35,000 to 40,000 clones, 85% seen only once; the top ten take more than 4%. The genes are TRBV27 and TRBJ2-3; 7 bases are shared with TRBD2. Sequencing was carried out using peripheral blood. This clonotype originated in a man in his forties or fifties with active COVID-19. The CDR3 loop is CASSFLGGGPTDTQYF. CDR3 nucleotide sequence: TGTGCCAGCAGTTTTCTTGGCGGGGGACCCACAGATACGCAGTATTTT.